Below are 19 T cell receptor beta chains sequenced from a single sample in a study of T cell repertoires in cytomegalovirus infection. A single record per CDR3 protein comes from TCRdb applying MiXCR to the reads. The sample shows more than 250,000 distinct CDR3 sequences, roughly 13% of them seen only once. Sample: PBMCs. All receptors derive from a human donor in good health (CMV status not recorded). Some clones in this sample may be carry-over from other donors' samples.

The chain couples TRBV11-2 to TRBJ2-2; no reliable D call. This CDR3 is built from 16 residues. V dropped 5 bases and J dropped 1 base, with 14 bases sitting between them. Germline assignment: CDR1 SGHAT and CDR2 FQNNGV. CDR3 sequence (DNA): TGTGCCAGCAGCCTAAAGATTGCGAAGAACACCGGGGAGCTGTTTTTT. Translated: CASSLKIAKNTGELFF.

This clonotype was seen many times. This chain joins TRBV7-2 and TRBJ2-2, with D unresolved. The CDR3 loop spans 19 amino acids. Germline V gives CDR1 SGHTA, CDR2 FQGNSA. Between the trimmed V and J ends, which lost 0 bases and 2 bases, there was a span of 19 bases. Here the CDR3 DNA reads TGTGCCAGCAGCTTAGCGGTCGGCAGCACCAAACGCAACACCGGGGAGCTGTTTTTT. Translating gives CASSLAVGSTKRNTGELFF. Full variable domain (remainder filled in from reference TRBV7-2 and TRBJ2-2): GAGVSQSPSNKVTEKGKDVELRCDPISGHTALYWYRQSLGQGLEFLIYFQGNSAPDKSGLPSDRFSAERTGGSVSTLTIQRTQQEDSAVYLCASSLAVGSTKRNTGELFFGEGSRLTVL.

The rearrangement uses TRBV12-3 or TRBV12-4 and TRBJ2-1; 10 nucleotides agree with TRBD2. The CDR3 sequence is 15 residues long. V lost 5 bases to trimming and J lost 4 bases; unmatched junction nucleotides: 5. The CDR3, as DNA: TGTGCCAGCAGTCTTTCTAGCGGGGGTTACAATGAGCAGTTCTTC. Translated: CASSLSSGGYNEQFF.

The rearrangement links TRBV18 to TRBJ2-1; D is uncertain. With 0 bases removed from V and 9 bases from J, the gap between germline ends came to 12 bases. CDR3 length: 14 amino acids. Germline V gives CDR1 KGHSH, CDR2 LQKENI. In DNA form, the CDR3 reads TGTGCCAGCTCACCACCAGCTCCGAAAGGTGAGCAGTTCTTC. Translation gives CASSPPAPKGEQFF.

This clonotype was picked up many times. The chain is built from TRBV6-5 and TRBJ2-1; 13 positions match TRBD2. With 4 bases clipped from V and 4 bases from J, the junction kept 10 bases outside the gene matches. The CDR3 has 18 amino acids. CDR1 and CDR2 (germline): MNHEY, SVGAGI. CDR3 in DNA: TGTGCCAGCAGTTCTGGAGCGGGACTAGCGGGAACTTACAATGAGCAGTTCTTC. Translated: CASSSGAGLAGTYNEQFF.

This clonotype was counted between two and nine times. This sequence joins TRBV6-6 and TRBJ1-1; 10 bases fit TRBD1. Unmatched junction bases numbered 11, after V lost 6 bases and J lost 1 base. The CDR3 contains 17 residues. The germline CDR1 and CDR2 sequences are MNHNY and SVGAGI (reference sequence). The CDR3 DNA is TGTGCCAGCAGACGCGGACAGGGGGTAGGTCCGAACACTGAAGCTTTCTTT. Amino acids: CASRRGQGVGPNTEAFF.

This clonotype was observed many times. The J gene is TRBJ1-5, the V gene TRBV4-1, with D hard to call. Germline V gene lookup returns CDR1 MGHRA and CDR2 YSYEKL. V was clipped by 5 bases and J by 1 base, with 12 bases between them. The CDR3 has 15 amino acids. For the CDR3, the DNA is TGCGCCAGCAGCTCCGACCTGGGGAGCAATCAGCCCCAGCATTTT. Encoded protein: CASSSDLGSNQPQHF.

This clonotype was seen many times. This chain links TRBV7-2 with TRBJ2-7; a possible D gene is TRBD2 (6 bases). The CDR3 runs 14 residues. Per the germline V gene, CDR1 is SGHTA and CDR2 is FQGNSA. Deletions cut 4 bases from V and 2 bases from J, with 12 bases between. Written as DNA, the CDR3 is TGTGCCAGCAGCTCTCCCCGACTAGCCTACGAGCAGTACTTC. Protein product: CASSSPRLAYEQYF. The full variable domain, its missing parts supplied by reference TRBV7-2 and TRBJ2-7, is GAGVSQSPSNKVTEKGKDVELRCDPISGHTALYWYRQSLGQGLEFLIYFQGNSAPDKSGLPSDRFSAERTGGSVSTLTIQRTQQEDSAVYLCASSSPRLAYEQYFGPGTRLTVT.

This clonotype was observed many times. The chain recombines TRBV7-9 with TRBJ2-7, with D possibly matching TRBD1 (7 bases). Germline V CDR1 and CDR2: SEHNR, FQNEAQ (reference sequence). The CDR3 has 16 residues. Trimming removed 5 bases at V and 9 bases at J, with 26 bases between. CDR3 coding DNA: TGTGCCAGCAGCCCCGCAGGGGGACTCGGTAGTTTCTTGCAGTACTTC. This sequence encodes CASSPAGGLGSFLQYF.

This rearrangement joins TRBV2 to TRBJ2-3, with TRBD2 matching 10 bases. This CDR3 is built from 15 residues. V shed 5 bases and J 2 bases; nucleotides not matched to a gene: 4. Germline CDR1 is SNHLY and CDR2 is FYNNEI. The CDR3 DNA reads as TGTGCCAGCAGTTCGGGACTAGCGCACACAGATACGCAGTATTTT. Translated, it gives CASSSGLAHTDTQYF.

Here the CDR3 reads CASSQDHPTDTQYF. CDR3 coding DNA: TGTGCCAGCAGCCAAGATCATCCAACAGATACGCAGTATTTT. This chain connects TRBV3-1 to TRBJ2-3; D is ambiguous. Germline values: CDR1 LGHDT, CDR2 YNNKEL (reference sequence). This CDR3 region has 14 residues. Trimming took off 0 bases at V and 3 bases at J, with 7 bases between the two ends.

In regard to this clonotype: The junction departs from the called germline gene at one end, perhaps through a read error. The chain recombines TRBV5-6 with TRBJ2-1; TRBD1 aligns across 9 bases. CDR3 length equals 14 residues. Germline V gives CDR1 SGHDT, CDR2 YYEEEE. CDR3 protein: CASSPIQGASEQSF. As DNA, the CDR3 is TGTGCCAGCAGCCCTATACAGGGGGCGAGTGAGCAGTCCTTC.

The chain couples TRBV5-8 to TRBJ1-1, with D perhaps TRBD1 (6 bases). Germline CDR1 is SGHTS and CDR2 is YDEGEE. The V end was cut by 3 bases, the J end by 9 bases, with 12 bases between. The length of the CDR3 is 12 residues. CDR3 bases: TGTGCCAGCAGCTGGGAACAGGGAAAAGCTTTCTTT. It specifies CASSWEQGKAFF.

This clonotype was counted many times. V is TRBV7-9 and J is TRBJ1-4, with D possibly matching TRBD1 (5 bases). Germline lookup yields CDR1 SEHNR and CDR2 FQNEAQ (reference sequence). Trimming pared 4 bases from V and 0 bases from J, leaving 9 bases between. This CDR3 has 15 residues. The CDR3 DNA sequence: TGTGCCAGCAGCTCCAGACAGCCAACTAATGAAAAACTGTTTTTT. As protein: CASSSRQPTNEKLFF. Supplemented by reference TRBV7-9 and TRBJ1-4, the full variable domain reads DTGVSQNPRHKITKRGQNVTFRCDPISEHNRLYWYRQTLGQGPEFLTYFQNEAQLEKSRLLSDRFSAERPKGSFSTLEIQRTEQGDSAMYLCASSSRQPTNEKLFFGSGTQLSVL.

Many counts were recorded for this clonotype. The chain joins TRBV20-1 to TRBJ1-1; D is perhaps TRBD1 (5 bases). This CDR3 is 14 amino acids long. V was shortened by 1 base and J by 3 bases, with 12 bases between the two germline ends. The germline V gene has CDR1 DFQATT and CDR2 SNEGSKA (reference sequence). Here the CDR3 DNA reads TGCAGTGCTAGAGGGGGGTGGTCCGACACTGAAGCTTTCTTT. Protein product: CSARGGWSDTEAFF.

This clonotype turned up a few times. One end of the junction does not line up with germline, which may come from a read error. The gene calls are TRBV6-5 and TRBJ2-3, with 10 bases fitting TRBD2. The CDR3 consists of 17 residues. Germline V gene sequence: CDR1 MNHEY, CDR2 SVGAGI. The CDR3 sequence is CASGYGSGLAMQDTQYF. The DNA of the CDR3 is TGTGCCAGCGGTTATGGCTCGGGACTAGCGATGCAAGATACGCAGTATTTT.

This clonotype was recorded at least ten times. The chain couples TRBV7-9 to TRBJ2-5; tentatively, D is TRBD1 (5 bases). Trimming removed 5 bases from V and 2 bases from J, with 18 bases in between. This CDR3 region has 16 residues. CDR1 SEHNR and CDR2 FQNEAQ come from the germline V gene (reference sequence). In nucleotides, the CDR3 is TGTGCCAGCAGCCAAGGGTCGGCAAGGGGACAAGAGACCCAGTACTTC. The encoded protein is CASSQGSARGQETQYF.

A few counts support this clonotype. The chain employs TRBV4-1 and TRBJ1-2; D is ambiguous. The V gene's germline CDR1 is MGHRA and CDR2 YSYEKL. The CDR3 is made up of 16 amino acids. Deletions cut 1 base from V and 0 bases from J, with 12 bases between. This chain's CDR3 is CASSQAAIQANYGYTF. DNA of the CDR3: TGCGCCAGCAGCCAAGCCGCCATACAAGCTAACTATGGCTACACCTTC.

This chain links TRBV25-1 with TRBJ1-1, with D possibly TRBD1 on 5 matching bases. V was shortened by 1 base and J by 1 base, with 10 bases between the two germline ends. The CDR3 has 15 amino acids. CDR1 MGHDK and CDR2 SYGVNS come from the germline V gene. The DNA for the CDR3 is TGTGCCAGCAGTGAATCCCAGGGAGGGAACACTGAAGCTTTCTTT. Amino acids: CASSESQGGNTEAFF. The whole variable domain, filled in from reference TRBV25-1 and TRBJ1-1, reads EADIYQTPRYLVIGTGKKITLECSQTMGHDKMYWYQQDPGMELHLIHYSYGVNSTEKGDLSSESTVSRIRTEHFPLTLESARPSHTSQYLCASSESQGGNTEAFFGQGTRLTVV.